The 20 T cell receptor beta chains below were found in one sample sequenced in a study of CD8+ T cells in alopecia areata. The treatment was: oral pan-JAK inhibitor, 5-10 mg twice daily. It was cDNA, reverse transcribed from extracted RNA, that served as the sequencing template. Only in-frame clones appear in the TCRdb table, and some are missing; sequencing was by immunoSEQ multiplex PCR. The sample consists of over 150,000 clones, approximately 57% of them appearing once. This sample comprised CD4+ T cells sorted from blood, obtained at week 24, from a patient treated with tofacitinib. All receptors derive from a human donor with alopecia areata.

This chain links TRBV29-1 with TRBJ2-7, with 13 bases lining up with TRBD2. Looked up from germline, CDR1 is SQVTM and CDR2 is ANQGSEA. J gave up 7 bases and V 3 bases, and 9 bases lay outside the gene matches. The CDR3 extends over 15 amino acids. The CDR3 loop reads CSVDPGLAGLGEQYF. CDR3 DNA: TGCAGCGTTGACCCGGGACTAGCGGGGCTAGGTGAGCAGTACTTC.

This clone was detected many times. The chain carries TRBV19 and TRBJ1-5; D remains unclear. The CDR3 has 12 residues. V was shortened by 4 bases and J by 2 bases, with 3 bases between the two germline ends. From germline, CDR1 is LNHDA and CDR2 SQIVND (reference sequence). CDR3 nucleotides: TGTGCCAGTAGTAGGGGCAATCAGCCCCAGCATTTT. Translated: CASSRGNQPQHF.

The rearrangement links TRBV6-6 to TRBJ2-3; TRBD2 matches 8 bases. Germline trimming cut 7 bases from V and 2 bases from J; bases unmatched to any gene: 11. Germline assignment: CDR1 MNHNY and CDR2 SVGAGI (reference sequence). This CDR3 region has 16 residues. Here the CDR3 reads CASTQRPGGPTDTQYF. The CDR3 coding sequence is TGTGCCAGCACTCAAAGACCGGGGGGGCCCACAGATACGCAGTATTTT.

The chain is built from TRBV29-1 and TRBJ1-2; maybe TRBD1 (6 bases). Germline V gene lookup returns CDR1 SQVTM and CDR2 ANQGSEA. V was pared by 4 bases and J by 7 bases, with 13 bases between. The CDR3 spans 12 residues. In DNA form, the CDR3 reads TGCAGCGTTGGTGGTACAGGGCTTGGCTACACCTTC. This encodes CSVGGTGLGYTF.

Written as DNA, the CDR3 is TGTGCCAGCAGCTTGGCTGGTAGCGGGCGTACAGATACGCAGTATTTT. Its translation: CASSLAGSGRTDTQYF. The chain couples TRBV7-3 to TRBJ2-3; 7 bases agree with TRBD2. This CDR3 is 16 amino acids long. Trimming cost V 3 bases and J 3 bases; bases outside gene matches: 9. Germline V lookup: CDR1 SGHTA, CDR2 FQGTGA. Based on the CDR3 plus reference TRBV7-3 and TRBJ2-3, the full variable domain is GAGVSQTPSNKVTEKGKYVELRCDPISGHTALYWYRQSLGQGPEFLIYFQGTGAADDSGLPNDRFFAVRPEGSVSTLKIQRTERGDSAVYLCASSLAGSGRTDTQYFGPGTRLTVL.

This clone was seen more than once but under ten times. This chain links TRBV18 with TRBJ2-5, with 9 bases that match TRBD1. The length of the CDR3 is 15 residues. The V segment lost 3 bases and the J segment 5 bases; nucleotides outside the gene matches: 7. The germline V gene encodes CDR1 KGHSH and CDR2 LQKENI. The CDR3: CASSPGSGTGETQYF. The CDR3 nucleotides read TGTGCCAGCTCACCGGGCTCCGGGACAGGGGAGACCCAGTACTTC.

The genes are TRBV23-1 and TRBJ1-5; perhaps TRBD1 as D (5 bases). TRBV23-1 is marked as an open reading frame, function uncertain. The CDR3 is 15 amino acids. Trimming removed 7 bases from V and 0 bases from J, with 13 bases in between. CDR3: CASTQGDFSNQPQHF. The CDR3 DNA sequence: TGCGCCAGCACCCAAGGGGATTTTAGCAATCAGCCCCAGCATTTT.

Of note for this clone: The identical CDR3 is also encoded by other nucleotide sequences in the sample. This chain uses TRBV5-1 with TRBJ2-7; TRBD1 is a possible D gene (6 bases). Looked up from germline, CDR1 is SGHRS and CDR2 is YFSETQ. V lost 4 bases, J lost 1 base, and 12 bases lay in between. This CDR3 has 14 amino acids. The CDR3 region has the DNA TGCGCCAGCAGCCTGGATGGACAGTCCTACGAGCAGTACTTC. This codes for CASSLDGQSYEQYF.

This clone was detected a few times. The DNA of the CDR3 is TGTGCCAGCAGCTTCGGGTTGGGCACTGAAGCTTTCTTT. It encodes CASSFGLGTEAFF. V is TRBV5-6 and J is TRBJ1-1; D gene uncertain. The CDR3 has 13 amino acids. V lost 2 bases to trimming and J lost 4 bases, with 9 bases between them. Germline loops: CDR1 SGHDT, CDR2 YYEEEE.

This rearrangement joins TRBV6-5 to TRBJ2-4, with 7 bases aligning to TRBD2. Germline loops: CDR1 MNHEY, CDR2 SVGAGI. V trimming: 7 bases; J trimming: 3 bases; junction bases outside the gene matches: 6. The CDR3 runs to 14 residues. The CDR3 sequence: CASNPGGYKNIQYF. CDR3 sequence (DNA): TGTGCCAGCAACCCCGGGGGGTACAAAAACATTCAGTACTTC.

A word on this clone: A much larger clone lies a single base off, so this may be a read error. The rearrangement links TRBV11-1 to TRBJ2-2; no definite D call. The germline gives CDR1 SGHAT, CDR2 FQDESV (reference sequence). Trimming took off 1 base at V and 0 bases at J, with 6 bases between the two ends. CDR3 length: 15 amino acids. CDR3 DNA: TGTGCCAGCAGCTTAGGTGGGGCGAACACCGGGGAGCTGTTTTTT. It encodes CASSLGGANTGELFF.

This clone was seen a handful of times. This chain connects TRBV6-5 to TRBJ1-1; D possibly corresponds to TRBD1 (5 bases). With 4 bases removed from V and 7 bases from J, the gap between germline ends came to 16 bases. This CDR3 region has 14 residues. CDR1 and CDR2 from the germline V gene are MNHEY and SVGAGI. CDR3 nucleotides: TGTGCCAGCAGTTCGGGACGGGCGGAAGGTGAAGCTTTCTTT. Amino acids: CASSSGRAEGEAFF.

This clone was observed a handful of times. V and J are TRBV25-1 and TRBJ2-5; TRBD1 might be the D (6 bases). Trimming took off 3 bases at V and 9 bases at J, with 8 bases between the two ends. CDR3 length equals 11 residues. The germline V gene encodes CDR1 MGHDK and CDR2 SYGVNS. The CDR3 sequence is CASSDSGAQYF. DNA of the CDR3: TGTGCCAGCAGTGACTCAGGGGCCCAGTACTTC.

V and J are TRBV5-6 and TRBJ1-1; possible D gene TRBD1, 6 bases. The CDR3 consists of 15 residues. The V gene's germline CDR1 is SGHDT and CDR2 YYEEEE. Trimming took 4 bases from V and 6 from J, leaving 19 bases between them. CDR3 sequence reads: CASSRGGQGWAEAFF. The CDR3 coding sequence is TGTGCCAGCAGCAGAGGGGGGCAGGGATGGGCTGAAGCTTTCTTT.

CDR3 nucleotides: TGCGCCAGCAGCCAAGACAGGGATTTTTCTGAAGCTTTCTTT. Amino acid sequence: CASSQDRDFSEAFF. The rearrangement links TRBV4-1 to TRBJ1-1, with D tentatively TRBD1 (5 bases). V gave up 0 bases and J gave up 6 bases, with 11 bases separating them. The CDR3 sequence is 14 residues long. Germline CDR1 MGHRA, CDR2 YSYEKL.

The gene calls are TRBV5-6 and TRBJ2-7; D is possibly TRBD2 (5 bases). Germline lookup yields CDR1 SGHDT and CDR2 YYEEEE. The CDR3 consists of 17 residues. The V and J ends lost 4 bases and 4 bases respectively, with 24 bases between them. In DNA, the CDR3 is TGTGCCAGCAGCCCCGTCACTGGCCGGGATAGTCTATACGAGCAGTACTTC. Translation gives CASSPVTGRDSLYEQYF.

This clone was observed a handful of times. CDR3 in DNA: TGTGCCAGCAGCCGACTAGCGGCTTCCTACAATGAGCAGTTCTTC. Its translation is CASSRLAASYNEQFF. The V gene is TRBV2, the J gene TRBJ2-1; 9 bases map to TRBD2. J lost 1 base, V lost 6 bases, and 4 bases had no gene match. Germline values: CDR1 SNHLY, CDR2 FYNNEI. The CDR3 extends over 15 amino acids.

V usage is TRBV30 and J usage is TRBJ1-1, with no clear D. Germline V CDR1 and CDR2: GTSNPN, SVGIG (reference sequence). V lost 5 bases to trimming and J lost 1 base, with 11 bases between them. CDR3 length: 13 amino acids. Here the CDR3 reads CAWFRTGNTEAFF. The CDR3 DNA sequence: TGTGCCTGGTTCCGTACGGGGAACACTGAAGCTTTCTTT.

The rearrangement uses TRBV2 and TRBJ1-2; D unclear. The V end was cut by 7 bases, the J end by 8 bases, with 20 bases between. The CDR3 loop spans 14 amino acids. Germline V lookup: CDR1 SNHLY, CDR2 FYNNEI. CDR3 region: CASTTFQGSEGYTF. CDR3 nucleotides: TGTGCCAGCACCACCTTCCAAGGGTCGGAAGGCTACACCTTC.

This sequence joins TRBV10-3 and TRBJ2-3, with D possibly matching TRBD1 (5 bases). Trimming shortened V by 6 bases and J by 4 bases, and 14 bases separated the two germline ends. This CDR3 region has 14 residues. Germline V gives CDR1 ENHRY, CDR2 SYGVKD. DNA for the CDR3: TGTGCCATCAGGCAGGGCCTCAATCCAGATACGCAGTATTTT. It encodes CAIRQGLNPDTQYF.